The sequence of this T cell receptor (beta chain) was determined in a study of response to subunit inactivated influenza vaccine. TCRdb re-called the RT-PCR reads through MiXCR, storing one row per CDR3 protein. The sample lists 550,000 to 800,000 distinct CDR3 sequences, roughly 14% occurring once. Study-wide points: Researchers suggested that each seasonal influenza vaccination recruits few new T cells.

As for this clonotype: Its matching antigen is unknown.

Germline values: CDR1 MNHNS, CDR2 SASEGT. The CDR3 covers 11 residues. Trimming removed 6 bases at V and 5 bases at J, with 7 bases between. The starting material was PBMCs from blood, obtained 14 to 15 days before vaccination. The sequence came from a man aged 50-60 years who received an inactivated influenza vaccine. V usage is TRBV6-1 and J usage is TRBJ1-1, with unresolved D. DNA of the CDR3: TGTGCCAGCAGGCGGGGTACTGAAGCTTTCTTT. This translates into CASRRGTEAFF.